This entry concerns a single T cell receptor beta chain. Its specificity is not known. Described time point: week 3, after first cycle of checkpoint inhibitor. Disease control meant complete response, partial response or stable disease at 12 weeks. The data belong to a study of blood T cell dynamics during melanoma immunotherapy. Sequencing was performed with immunoSEQ multiplex PCR; in TCRdb, only in-frame clones are kept and a portion is missing. The sample carries around 16,000 clones, roughly 93% recorded once. Study findings and constraints: The study could not tell melanoma-specific clones from general immune activation.

The source material was effector memory CD8+ T cells from blood, sampled from a patient treated with checkpoint blockade. The receptor was derived from a human donor with melanoma.

CDR3 nucleotide sequence: TGTGCCAGCAGCTTTACGGCAGATACGCAGTATTTT. Protein: CASSFTADTQYF. The J gene is TRBJ2-3, the V gene TRBV5-6; D not certain. CDR1 and CDR2 (germline): SGHDT, YYEEEE. The V gene lost 2 bases and the J gene lost 4 bases, with 5 bases spanning the gap. The CDR3 has 12 residues.